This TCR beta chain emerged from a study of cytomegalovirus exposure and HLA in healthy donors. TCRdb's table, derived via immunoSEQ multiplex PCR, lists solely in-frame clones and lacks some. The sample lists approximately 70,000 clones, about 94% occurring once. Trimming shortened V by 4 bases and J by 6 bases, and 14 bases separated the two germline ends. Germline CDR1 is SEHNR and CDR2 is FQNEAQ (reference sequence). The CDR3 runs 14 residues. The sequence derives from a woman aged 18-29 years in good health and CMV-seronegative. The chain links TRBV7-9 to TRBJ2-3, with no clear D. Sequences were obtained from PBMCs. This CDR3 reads CASSSLESRDTQYF. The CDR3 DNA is TGTGCCAGCAGCTCTTTGGAATCGCGGGATACGCAGTATTTT.